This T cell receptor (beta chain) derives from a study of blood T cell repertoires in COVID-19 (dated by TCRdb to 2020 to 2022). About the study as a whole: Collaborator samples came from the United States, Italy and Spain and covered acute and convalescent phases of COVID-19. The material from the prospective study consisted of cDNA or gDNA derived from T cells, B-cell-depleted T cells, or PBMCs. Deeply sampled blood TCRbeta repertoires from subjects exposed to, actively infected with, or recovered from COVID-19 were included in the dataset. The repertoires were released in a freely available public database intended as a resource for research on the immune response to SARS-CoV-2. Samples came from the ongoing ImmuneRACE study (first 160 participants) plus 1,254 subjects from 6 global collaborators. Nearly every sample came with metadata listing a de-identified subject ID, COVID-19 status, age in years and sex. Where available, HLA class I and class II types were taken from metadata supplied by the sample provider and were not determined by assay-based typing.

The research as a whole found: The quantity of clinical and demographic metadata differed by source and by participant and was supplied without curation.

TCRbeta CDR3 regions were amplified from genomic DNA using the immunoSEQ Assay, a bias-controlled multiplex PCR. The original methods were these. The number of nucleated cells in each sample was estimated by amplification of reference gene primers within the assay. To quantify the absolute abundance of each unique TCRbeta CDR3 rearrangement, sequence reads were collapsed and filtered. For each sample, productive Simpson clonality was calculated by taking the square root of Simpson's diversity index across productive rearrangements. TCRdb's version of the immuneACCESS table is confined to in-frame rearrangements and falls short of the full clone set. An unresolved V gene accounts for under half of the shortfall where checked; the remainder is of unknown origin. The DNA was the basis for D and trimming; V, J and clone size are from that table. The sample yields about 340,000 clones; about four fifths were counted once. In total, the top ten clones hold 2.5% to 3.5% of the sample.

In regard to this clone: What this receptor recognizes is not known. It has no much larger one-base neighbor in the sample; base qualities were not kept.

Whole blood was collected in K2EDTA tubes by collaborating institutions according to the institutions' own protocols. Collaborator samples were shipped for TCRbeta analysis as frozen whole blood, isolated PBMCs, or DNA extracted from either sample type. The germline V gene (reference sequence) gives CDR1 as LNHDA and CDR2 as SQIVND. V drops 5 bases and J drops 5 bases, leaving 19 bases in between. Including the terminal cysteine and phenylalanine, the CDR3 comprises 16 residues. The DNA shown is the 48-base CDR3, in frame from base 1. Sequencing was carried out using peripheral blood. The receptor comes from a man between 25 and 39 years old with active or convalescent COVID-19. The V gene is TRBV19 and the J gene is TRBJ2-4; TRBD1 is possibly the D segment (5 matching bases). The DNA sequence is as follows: TGTGCCAGTAGTCCGTTTGACAGTGGAGTAGAAAACATTCAGTACTTC. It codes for CASSPFDSGVENIQYF.